This T cell receptor beta chain was recorded in a study of tumor T cells in aggressive B-cell lymphoma. The germline V gene encodes CDR1 SGHRS and CDR2 YFSETQ. The CDR3 totals 16 residues. V lost 2 bases to trimming and J lost 0 bases, with 12 bases between them. Some clones are missing from TCRdb's copy, which holds only in-frame ones; the method was immunoSEQ multiplex PCR. This sample has some 10,000 clones, with 75% to 90% found just once. The clonotype was recovered from an adult with diffuse large B cell lymphoma. Sequencing input: tumor tissue. This chain connects TRBV5-1 to TRBJ2-1; D is unclear. This CDR3 is CASSFTVLSSYNEQFF. The CDR3 coding sequence is TGCGCCAGCAGCTTCACAGTCCTTAGCTCCTACAATGAGCAGTTCTTC.